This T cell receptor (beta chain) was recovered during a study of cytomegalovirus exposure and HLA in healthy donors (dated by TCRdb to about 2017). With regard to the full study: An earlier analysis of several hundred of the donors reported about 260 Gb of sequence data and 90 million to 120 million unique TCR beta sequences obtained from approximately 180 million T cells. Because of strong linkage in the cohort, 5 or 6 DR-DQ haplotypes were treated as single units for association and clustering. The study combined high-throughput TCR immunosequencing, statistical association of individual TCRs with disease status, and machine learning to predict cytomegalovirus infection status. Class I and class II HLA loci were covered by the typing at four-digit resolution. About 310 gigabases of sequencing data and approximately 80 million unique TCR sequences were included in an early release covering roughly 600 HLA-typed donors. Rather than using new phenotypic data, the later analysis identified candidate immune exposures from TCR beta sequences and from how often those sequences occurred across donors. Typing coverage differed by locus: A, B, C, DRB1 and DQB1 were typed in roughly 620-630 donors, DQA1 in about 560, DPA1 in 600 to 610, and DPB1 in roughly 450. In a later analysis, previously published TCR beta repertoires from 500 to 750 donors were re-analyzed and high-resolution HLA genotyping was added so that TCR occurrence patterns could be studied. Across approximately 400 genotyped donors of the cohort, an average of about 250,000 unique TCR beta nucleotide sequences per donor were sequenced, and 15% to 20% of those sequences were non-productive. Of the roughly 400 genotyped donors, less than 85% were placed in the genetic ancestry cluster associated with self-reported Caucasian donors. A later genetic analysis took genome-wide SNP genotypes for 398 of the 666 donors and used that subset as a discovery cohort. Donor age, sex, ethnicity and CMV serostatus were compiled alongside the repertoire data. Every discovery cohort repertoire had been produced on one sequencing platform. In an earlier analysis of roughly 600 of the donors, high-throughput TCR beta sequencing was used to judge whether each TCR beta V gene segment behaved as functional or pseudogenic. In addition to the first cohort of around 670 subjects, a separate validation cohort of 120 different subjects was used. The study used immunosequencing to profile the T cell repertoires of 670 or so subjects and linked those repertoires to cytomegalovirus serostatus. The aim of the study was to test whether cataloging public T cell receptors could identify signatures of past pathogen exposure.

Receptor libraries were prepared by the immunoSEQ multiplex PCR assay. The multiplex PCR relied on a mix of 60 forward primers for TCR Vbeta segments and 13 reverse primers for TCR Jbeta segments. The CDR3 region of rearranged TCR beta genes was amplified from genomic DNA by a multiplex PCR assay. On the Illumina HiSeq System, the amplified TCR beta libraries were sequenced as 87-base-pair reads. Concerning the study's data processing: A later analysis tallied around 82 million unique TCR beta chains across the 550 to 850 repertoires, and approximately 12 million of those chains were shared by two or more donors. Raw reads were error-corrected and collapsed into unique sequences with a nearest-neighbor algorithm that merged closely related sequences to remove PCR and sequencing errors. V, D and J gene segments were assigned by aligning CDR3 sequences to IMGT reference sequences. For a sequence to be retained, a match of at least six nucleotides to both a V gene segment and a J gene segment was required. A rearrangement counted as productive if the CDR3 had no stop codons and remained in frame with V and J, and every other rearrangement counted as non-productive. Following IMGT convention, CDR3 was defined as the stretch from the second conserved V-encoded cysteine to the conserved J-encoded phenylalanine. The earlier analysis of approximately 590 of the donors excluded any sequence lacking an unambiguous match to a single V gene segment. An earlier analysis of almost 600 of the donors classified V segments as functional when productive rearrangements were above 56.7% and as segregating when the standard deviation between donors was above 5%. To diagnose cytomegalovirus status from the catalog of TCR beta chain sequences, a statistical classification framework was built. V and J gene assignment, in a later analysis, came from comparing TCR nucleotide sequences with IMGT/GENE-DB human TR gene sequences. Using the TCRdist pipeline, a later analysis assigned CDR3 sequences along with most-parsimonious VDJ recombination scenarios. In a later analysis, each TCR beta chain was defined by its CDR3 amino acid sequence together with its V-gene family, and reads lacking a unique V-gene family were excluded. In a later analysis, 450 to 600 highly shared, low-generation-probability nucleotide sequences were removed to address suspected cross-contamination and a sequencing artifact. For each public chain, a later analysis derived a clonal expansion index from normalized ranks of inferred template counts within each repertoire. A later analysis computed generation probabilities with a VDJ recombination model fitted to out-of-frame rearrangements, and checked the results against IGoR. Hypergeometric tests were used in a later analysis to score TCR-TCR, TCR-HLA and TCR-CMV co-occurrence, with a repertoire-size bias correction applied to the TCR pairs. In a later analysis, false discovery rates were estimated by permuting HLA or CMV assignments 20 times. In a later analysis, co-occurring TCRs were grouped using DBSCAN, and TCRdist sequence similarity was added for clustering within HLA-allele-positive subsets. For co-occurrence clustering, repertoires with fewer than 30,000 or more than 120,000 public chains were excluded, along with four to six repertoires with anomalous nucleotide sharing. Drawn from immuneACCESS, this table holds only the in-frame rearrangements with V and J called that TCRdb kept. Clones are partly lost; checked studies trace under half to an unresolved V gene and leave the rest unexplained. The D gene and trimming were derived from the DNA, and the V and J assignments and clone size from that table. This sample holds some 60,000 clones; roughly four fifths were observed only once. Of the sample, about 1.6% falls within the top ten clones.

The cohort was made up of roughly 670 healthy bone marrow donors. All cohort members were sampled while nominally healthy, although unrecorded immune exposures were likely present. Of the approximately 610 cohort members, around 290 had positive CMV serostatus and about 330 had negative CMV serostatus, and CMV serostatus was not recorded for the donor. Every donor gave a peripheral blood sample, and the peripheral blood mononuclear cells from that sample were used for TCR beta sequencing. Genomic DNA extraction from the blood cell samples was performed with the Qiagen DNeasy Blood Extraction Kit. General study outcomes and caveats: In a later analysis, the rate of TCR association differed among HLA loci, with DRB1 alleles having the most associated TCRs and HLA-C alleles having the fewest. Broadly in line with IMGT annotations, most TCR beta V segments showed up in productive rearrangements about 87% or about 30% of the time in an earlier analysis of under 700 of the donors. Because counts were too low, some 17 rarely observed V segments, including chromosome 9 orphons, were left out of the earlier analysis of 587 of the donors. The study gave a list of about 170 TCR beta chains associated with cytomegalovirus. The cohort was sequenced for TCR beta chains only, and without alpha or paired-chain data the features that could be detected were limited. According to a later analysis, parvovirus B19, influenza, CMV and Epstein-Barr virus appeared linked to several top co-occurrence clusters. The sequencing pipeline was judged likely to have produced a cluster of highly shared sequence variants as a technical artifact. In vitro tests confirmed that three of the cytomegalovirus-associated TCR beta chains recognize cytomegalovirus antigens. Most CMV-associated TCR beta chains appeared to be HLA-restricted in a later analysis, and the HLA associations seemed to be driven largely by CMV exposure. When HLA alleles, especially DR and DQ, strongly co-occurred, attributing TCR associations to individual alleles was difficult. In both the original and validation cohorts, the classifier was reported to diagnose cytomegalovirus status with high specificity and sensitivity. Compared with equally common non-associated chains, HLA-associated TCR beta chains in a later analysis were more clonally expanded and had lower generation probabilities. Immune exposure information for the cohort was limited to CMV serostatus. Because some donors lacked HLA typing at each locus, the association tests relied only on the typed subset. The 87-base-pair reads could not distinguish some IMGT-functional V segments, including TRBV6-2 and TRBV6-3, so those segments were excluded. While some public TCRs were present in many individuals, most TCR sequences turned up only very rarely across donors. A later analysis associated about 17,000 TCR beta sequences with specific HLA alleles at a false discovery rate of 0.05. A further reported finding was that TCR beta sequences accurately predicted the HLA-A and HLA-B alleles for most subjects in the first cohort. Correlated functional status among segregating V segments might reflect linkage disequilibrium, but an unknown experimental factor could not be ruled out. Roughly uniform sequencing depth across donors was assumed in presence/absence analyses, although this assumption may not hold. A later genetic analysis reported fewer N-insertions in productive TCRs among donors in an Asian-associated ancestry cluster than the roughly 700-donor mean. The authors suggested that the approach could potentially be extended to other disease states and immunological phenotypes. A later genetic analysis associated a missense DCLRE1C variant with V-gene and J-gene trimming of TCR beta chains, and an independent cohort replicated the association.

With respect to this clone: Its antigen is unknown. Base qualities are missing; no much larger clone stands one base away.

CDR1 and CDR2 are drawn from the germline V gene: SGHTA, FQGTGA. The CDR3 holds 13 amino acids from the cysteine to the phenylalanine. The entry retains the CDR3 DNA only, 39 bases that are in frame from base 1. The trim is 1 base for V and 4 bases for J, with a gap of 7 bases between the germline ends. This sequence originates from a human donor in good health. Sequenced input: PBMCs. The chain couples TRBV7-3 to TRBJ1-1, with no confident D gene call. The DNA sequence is TGTGCCAGCAGCTTAAATGAGGGCACTGAAGCTTTCTTT. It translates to CASSLNEGTEAFF.